Presented here are 2 T cell receptor beta chains from one specimen sequenced in a study of blood T cell repertoires in COVID-19. TCRdb keeps only in-frame clones here, not all; method: immunoSEQ multiplex PCR. The sample holds 190,000 or so clones, around nine tenths seen once. The sequenced sample consisted of peripheral blood. The receptors were gathered from a woman under 30 who had recovered from COVID-19.

This clone occurred once. V is TRBV18 and J is TRBJ1-1; weak D call: TRBD1 (6 bases). Trimming removed 1 base from V and 1 base from J, with 10 bases in between. Per the germline V gene, CDR1 is KGHSH and CDR2 is LQKENI. This CDR3 is 15 amino acids long. The CDR3 loop reads CASSPLQQGNTEAFF. The CDR3, as DNA: TGTGCCAGCTCACCACTTCAACAGGGGAACACTGAAGCTTTCTTT.

This sequence joins TRBV19 and TRBJ2-7; 7 bases line up with TRBD1. The CDR3 covers 13 residues. Losses at the gene ends were 6 bases for V and 3 bases for J; bases not matched to a gene: 5. The germline V gene has CDR1 LNHDA and CDR2 SQIVND (reference sequence). CDR3 amino acids: CASRETGSYEQYF. The CDR3 bases are TGTGCCAGTAGAGAGACAGGGAGCTACGAGCAGTACTTC.